This is a list of T cell receptor beta chains from one sample in a study of OX40 agonist ivuxolimab in advanced cancers. The data were produced by immunoSEQ multiplex PCR, yet TCRdb's version contains in-frame clones alone and is incomplete. The sample carries 50,000 or so clones, roughly nine tenths recorded once. The sample was CD4+ or CD8+ T cells sorted from blood, taken in a trial of the OX40 agonist ivuxolimab. Receptors were obtained from an adult with an advanced solid tumor such as melanoma, head and neck, liver or kidney cancer. Both conserved end residues are part of each CDR3. The D gene is left open where the match is weak. Part of the rows lack a size; the others show once, few, many or a class for expanded clones.

d_gene: .; abundance: once; j_gene: TRBJ2-3; v_gene: TRBV7-2; CDR3nt: TGTGCCAGCCTTCGGGACCTCGCCTCAGTTACGCAGTATTTT; CDR3aa: CASLRDLASVTQYF
d_gene: .; abundance: .; j_gene: TRBJ1-1; v_gene: TRBV28; CDR3nt: TGTGCCAGCAGTTTTCCCTACAGAGACTCTGAAGCTTTCTTT; CDR3aa: CASSFPYRDSEAFF
d_gene: .; abundance: .; j_gene: TRBJ2-7; v_gene: TRBV28; CDR3nt: TGTGCCAGCAGTTTAAGTGGTCTCGAGCAGTACTTC; CDR3aa: CASSLSGLEQYF
d_gene: .; abundance: .; j_gene: TRBJ1-1; v_gene: TRBV4-2; CDR3nt: TGTGCCAGCAGCCATAACACACTGAACACTGAAGCTTTCTTT; CDR3aa: CASSHNTLNTEAFF
d_gene: .; abundance: .; j_gene: TRBJ1-6; v_gene: TRBV4-1; CDR3nt: TGCGCCAGCAGCCAAGAAATGGCCCGCTCCTATAATTCACCCCTCCACTTT; CDR3aa: CASSQEMARSYNSPLHF
d_gene: .; abundance: .; j_gene: TRBJ2-1; v_gene: TRBV6-6; CDR3nt: TGTGCCAGCAGCACCTGGAGCTACAATGAGCAGTTCTTC; CDR3aa: CASSTWSYNEQFF
d_gene: TRBD1; abundance: .; j_gene: TRBJ1-2; v_gene: TRBV7-8; CDR3nt: TGTGCCAGCAGCTCGTTGCTTGGACAGGGTAAAAACTATGGCTACACCTTC; CDR3aa: CASSSLLGQGKNYGYTF
d_gene: .; abundance: .; j_gene: TRBJ1-2; v_gene: TRBV28; CDR3nt: TGTGCCAGCAGTTTGGGGGGGAACTCCGCTAACTATGGCTACACCTTC; CDR3aa: CASSLGGNSANYGYTF
d_gene: .; abundance: .; j_gene: TRBJ2-7; v_gene: TRBV5-4; CDR3nt: TGCGCCAGCAGCTTTTCGGGCAGCGCCTACGAGCAGTACTTC; CDR3aa: CASSFSGSAYEQYF
d_gene: TRBD1; abundance: .; j_gene: TRBJ1-6; v_gene: TRBV9; CDR3nt: TGTGCCAGCAGCTTCGGGACAGGGGGACTGGGTTCACCCCTCCACTTT; CDR3aa: CASSFGTGGLGSPLHF
d_gene: .; abundance: .; j_gene: TRBJ1-6; v_gene: TRBV5-1; CDR3nt: TGCGCCAGCAGCTTGGGTGGGACGGATAATTCACCCCTCCACTTT; CDR3aa: CASSLGGTDNSPLHF
d_gene: TRBD2; abundance: .; j_gene: TRBJ2-7; v_gene: TRBV5-1; CDR3nt: TGCGCCAGCAGCTTGGCTAGCGGCAACCGCGAGCAGTACTTC; CDR3aa: CASSLASGNREQYF
d_gene: TRBD1; abundance: once; j_gene: TRBJ2-7; v_gene: TRBV7-9; CDR3nt: TGTGCCAGCAGTCCAGGACAGGGAGTAACCTACGAGCAGTACTTC; CDR3aa: CASSPGQGVTYEQYF
d_gene: .; abundance: few; j_gene: TRBJ1-1; v_gene: TRBV11-2; CDR3nt: TGTGCCAGCAGCTTAGAGGGGCAGAACACTGAAGCTTTCTTT; CDR3aa: CASSLEGQNTEAFF
d_gene: TRBD2; abundance: .; j_gene: TRBJ2-1; v_gene: TRBV7-8; CDR3nt: TGTGCCAGCAGCTTCCCTAGCGGGGGTAACAATGAGCAGTTCTTC; CDR3aa: CASSFPSGGNNEQFF
d_gene: TRBD2; abundance: .; j_gene: TRBJ2-1; v_gene: TRBV19; CDR3nt: TGTGCCAGTAGTATACGTGGGCTAGCGGTCTACAATGAGCAGTTCTTC; CDR3aa: CASSIRGLAVYNEQFF
d_gene: TRBD1; abundance: once; j_gene: TRBJ2-7; v_gene: TRBV5-4; CDR3nt: TGTGCCAGCAGCTTCCTACAGGGGAACGAGCAGTACTTC; CDR3aa: CASSFLQGNEQYF
d_gene: .; abundance: .; j_gene: TRBJ2-2; v_gene: TRBV18; CDR3nt: TGTGCCAGCTCACCAAGCCAGGGTACCGGGGAGCTGTTTTTT; CDR3aa: CASSPSQGTGELFF
d_gene: .; abundance: .; j_gene: TRBJ1-1; v_gene: TRBV7-9; CDR3nt: TGTGCCAGCAGCTTAGTACGGGGGTCCGAAGCTTTCTTT; CDR3aa: CASSLVRGSEAFF
d_gene: TRBD1; abundance: .; j_gene: TRBJ2-5; v_gene: TRBV7-2; CDR3nt: TGTGCCAGCAGCTTATGGTCAGGGGGCGGAGAGACCCAGTACTTC; CDR3aa: CASSLWSGGGETQYF
d_gene: .; abundance: .; j_gene: TRBJ1-1; v_gene: TRBV7-9; CDR3nt: TGTGCCAGCAGCCTTAACGGGCAGGGGAACACTGAAGCTTTCTTT; CDR3aa: CASSLNGQGNTEAFF
d_gene: TRBD2; abundance: once; j_gene: TRBJ2-5; v_gene: TRBV4-2; CDR3nt: TGTGCCAGCAGCCAAACGGTAGCGGGAGGGCCGGAGACCCAGTACTTC; CDR3aa: CASSQTVAGGPETQYF
d_gene: TRBD2; abundance: once; j_gene: TRBJ2-4; v_gene: TRBV2; CDR3nt: TGTGCCAGCAGTGAAGGGGCTAGCGGGAGAGAAAGAGCCAAAAACATTCAGTACTTC; CDR3aa: CASSEGASGRERAKNIQYF
d_gene: .; abundance: .; j_gene: TRBJ2-4; v_gene: TRBV7-2; CDR3nt: TGTGCCAGCAGCTTAGATTGGGCTAGGAACATTCAGTACTTC; CDR3aa: CASSLDWARNIQYF
d_gene: .; abundance: few; j_gene: TRBJ1-5; v_gene: TRBV18; CDR3nt: TGTGCCAGCTCCCTTGACAGGAATCAGCCCCAGCATTTT; CDR3aa: CASSLDRNQPQHF
d_gene: .; abundance: .; j_gene: TRBJ1-1; v_gene: TRBV9; CDR3nt: TGTGCCAGCAGCCCGAATTTGAACACTGAAGCTTTCTTT; CDR3aa: CASSPNLNTEAFF
d_gene: TRBD1; abundance: .; j_gene: TRBJ2-1; v_gene: TRBV2; CDR3nt: TGTGCCAGCAGTGGAGCGACAGGGATCGGTGAGCAGTTCTTC; CDR3aa: CASSGATGIGEQFF
d_gene: TRBD1; abundance: .; j_gene: TRBJ2-7; v_gene: TRBV5-1; CDR3nt: TGCGCCAGCAGCGATCGACAGGGGGCCTACGAGCAGTACTTC; CDR3aa: CASSDRQGAYEQYF
d_gene: TRBD1; abundance: .; j_gene: TRBJ2-7; v_gene: TRBV6-1; CDR3nt: TGTGCCAGCAGTGAAGTTACAGGGGTGACCACCTACGAGCAGTACTTC; CDR3aa: CASSEVTGVTTYEQYF
d_gene: .; abundance: .; j_gene: TRBJ2-7; v_gene: TRBV28; CDR3nt: TGTGCCAGCAGTCCGTTTTCCGCGTATTGGGCGTACGAGCAGTACTTC; CDR3aa: CASSPFSAYWAYEQYF
d_gene: .; abundance: once; j_gene: TRBJ1-1; v_gene: TRBV7-9; CDR3nt: TGTGCCAGCAGCTTACTCCGGGACACTGAAGCTTTCTTT; CDR3aa: CASSLLRDTEAFF
d_gene: TRBD2; abundance: .; j_gene: TRBJ2-7; v_gene: TRBV5-4; CDR3nt: TGTGCCAGCAGCCAAGATTTGCGGCGGGAGGCCTACGAGCAGTACTTC; CDR3aa: CASSQDLRREAYEQYF
d_gene: .; abundance: .; j_gene: TRBJ1-3; v_gene: TRBV15; CDR3nt: TGTGCCACCAGCAGAGATCTCGACAGGACGGTCACGGGAAACACCATATATTTT; CDR3aa: CATSRDLDRTVTGNTIYF
d_gene: TRBD2; abundance: .; j_gene: TRBJ2-7; v_gene: TRBV7-9; CDR3nt: TGTGCCAGCAGCGAAGGGACTAGCGGGAACGACGAGCAGTACTTC; CDR3aa: CASSEGTSGNDEQYF
d_gene: .; abundance: .; j_gene: TRBJ2-7; v_gene: TRBV10-3; CDR3nt: TGTGCCATCAGTGGTCCGGGATTTAGGAGCTACGAGCAGTACTTC; CDR3aa: CAISGPGFRSYEQYF
d_gene: .; abundance: .; j_gene: TRBJ2-5; v_gene: TRBV18; CDR3nt: TGTGCCAGCTCACCGGGAACAGGCGAGACCCAGTACTTC; CDR3aa: CASSPGTGETQYF
d_gene: .; abundance: .; j_gene: TRBJ1-1; v_gene: TRBV5-4; CDR3nt: TGTGCCAGCAGCCAAGGGGGGGCGGAACCCACTGAAGCTTTCTTT; CDR3aa: CASSQGGAEPTEAFF
d_gene: TRBD1; abundance: .; j_gene: TRBJ2-7; v_gene: TRBV4-1; CDR3nt: TGCGCCAGCAGCCAAGATCCGGGGGACAGGGGGGAGAACTTC; CDR3aa: CASSQDPGDRGENF
d_gene: .; abundance: .; j_gene: TRBJ1-2; v_gene: TRBV7-2; CDR3nt: TGTGCCAGCAGCTTAGCGCGGACTGTAGGTGGCTACACCTTC; CDR3aa: CASSLARTVGGYTF
d_gene: .; abundance: .; j_gene: TRBJ2-5; v_gene: TRBV29-1; CDR3nt: TGCAGCGTTGGTGGGGGTAACTTCCAAGAGACCCAGTACTTC; CDR3aa: CSVGGGNFQETQYF
d_gene: TRBD1; abundance: .; j_gene: TRBJ2-4; v_gene: TRBV18; CDR3nt: TGTGCCAGCTCACCACAGGGACAGGGGGCGCTGAGCATTCAGTACTTC; CDR3aa: CASSPQGQGALSIQYF
d_gene: .; abundance: .; j_gene: TRBJ2-3; v_gene: TRBV6-1; CDR3nt: TGTGCCAGCAGTTTTAGCGGAGCCGGCGCAGATACGCAGTATTTT; CDR3aa: CASSFSGAGADTQYF
d_gene: TRBD2; abundance: .; j_gene: TRBJ2-3; v_gene: TRBV4-2; CDR3nt: TGTGCCAGCAGCCCCGTAGCGGGGGCCCAAAGGAATACGCAGTATTTT; CDR3aa: CASSPVAGAQRNTQYF
d_gene: .; abundance: .; j_gene: TRBJ2-2; v_gene: TRBV23-1; CDR3nt: TGCGCCAGCAGTCAATCGCGGAGGGCGAACACCGGGGAGCTGTTTTTT; CDR3aa: CASSQSRRANTGELFF
d_gene: .; abundance: .; j_gene: TRBJ2-5; v_gene: TRBV9; CDR3nt: TGTGCCAGCAGCGTAGGACAACCTGGGGAGACCCAGTACTTC; CDR3aa: CASSVGQPGETQYF
d_gene: TRBD1; abundance: .; j_gene: TRBJ2-3; v_gene: TRBV19; CDR3nt: TGTGCCAGTAGTATTTATTCGGGGACAGGGGATGATTCGGCAGATACGCAGTATTTT; CDR3aa: CASSIYSGTGDDSADTQYF
d_gene: TRBD2; abundance: once; j_gene: TRBJ2-1; v_gene: TRBV5-4; CDR3nt: TGTGCCAGCAGCCCCAGGACTAGCGGGGCCTACAATGAGCAGTTCTTC; CDR3aa: CASSPRTSGAYNEQFF
d_gene: .; abundance: .; j_gene: TRBJ2-5; v_gene: TRBV5-1; CDR3nt: TGCGCCAGCAGCTTGGGGGGCGCTCCGCAAGAGACCCAGTACTTC; CDR3aa: CASSLGGAPQETQYF
d_gene: .; abundance: .; j_gene: TRBJ2-5; v_gene: TRBV18; CDR3nt: TGTGCCAGCTCACCGCTCGCCCGGGGAAAGGAAGAGACCCAGTACTTC; CDR3aa: CASSPLARGKEETQYF
d_gene: TRBD2; abundance: .; j_gene: TRBJ2-7; v_gene: TRBV27; CDR3nt: TGTGCCACGGATGCTAGCGGAGTTTCCTACGAGCAGTACTTC; CDR3aa: CATDASGVSYEQYF
d_gene: .; abundance: .; j_gene: TRBJ1-2; v_gene: TRBV9; CDR3nt: TGTGCCAGCGCTACTGGAGCGAGTAAAAACTATGGCTACACCTTC; CDR3aa: CASATGASKNYGYTF
d_gene: TRBD1; abundance: .; j_gene: TRBJ1-6; v_gene: TRBV6-6; CDR3nt: TGTGCCAGCAGTTACTCTACAGGGGGGGATCACCACTTT; CDR3aa: CASSYSTGGDHHF
d_gene: .; abundance: .; j_gene: TRBJ2-5; v_gene: TRBV5-1; CDR3nt: TGCGCCAGCAGCTTGGTCGGGTATTCGGAAGAGACCCAGTACTTC; CDR3aa: CASSLVGYSEETQYF
d_gene: .; abundance: few; j_gene: TRBJ1-6; v_gene: TRBV6-5; CDR3nt: TGTGCCAGCAGATTATCGGGTTCACCCCTCCACTTT; CDR3aa: CASRLSGSPLHF